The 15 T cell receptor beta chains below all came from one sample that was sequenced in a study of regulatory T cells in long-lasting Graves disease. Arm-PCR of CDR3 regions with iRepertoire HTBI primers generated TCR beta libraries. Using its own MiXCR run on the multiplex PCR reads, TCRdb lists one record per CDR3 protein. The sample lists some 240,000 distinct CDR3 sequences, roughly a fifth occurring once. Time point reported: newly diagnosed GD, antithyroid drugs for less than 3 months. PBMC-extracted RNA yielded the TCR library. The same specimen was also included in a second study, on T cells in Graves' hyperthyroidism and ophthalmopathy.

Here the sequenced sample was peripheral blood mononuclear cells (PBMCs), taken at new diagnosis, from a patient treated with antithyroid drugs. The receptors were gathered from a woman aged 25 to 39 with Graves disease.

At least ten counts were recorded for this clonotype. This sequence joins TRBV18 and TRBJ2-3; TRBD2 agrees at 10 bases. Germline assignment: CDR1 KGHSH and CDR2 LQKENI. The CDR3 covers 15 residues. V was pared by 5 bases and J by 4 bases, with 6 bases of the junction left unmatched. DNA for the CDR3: TGTGCCAGCTCAGATCAGCGGGGGGGCCCAGATACGCAGTATTTT. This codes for CASSDQRGGPDTQYF. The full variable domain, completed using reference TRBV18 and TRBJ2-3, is NAGVMQNPRHLVRRRGQEARLRCSPMKGHSHVYWYRQLPEEGLKFMVYLQKENIIDESGMPKERFSAEFPKEGPSILRIQQVVRGDSAAYFCASSDQRGGPDTQYFGPGTRLTVL.

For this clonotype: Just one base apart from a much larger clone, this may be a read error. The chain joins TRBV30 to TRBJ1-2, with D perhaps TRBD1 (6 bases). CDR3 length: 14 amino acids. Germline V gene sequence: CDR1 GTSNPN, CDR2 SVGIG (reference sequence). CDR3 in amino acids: CAWSREQGGYGYAF. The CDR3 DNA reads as TGTGCCTGGAGTCGAGAACAGGGTGGCTATGGCTACGCCTTC.

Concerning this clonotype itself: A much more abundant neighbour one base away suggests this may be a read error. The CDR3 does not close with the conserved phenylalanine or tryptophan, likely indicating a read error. CDR3 coding DNA: TGTGCCAGCAGCGTAGGGACTAGCGGTGAAGATACGCAGTATTAT. Its translation: CASSVGTSGEDTQYY. The chain recombines TRBV9 with TRBJ2-3; TRBD2 matches at 10 bases. J lost 5 bases, V lost 0 bases, and 3 bases had no gene match. The CDR3 consists of 15 residues. In germline, CDR1 is SGDLS, CDR2 YYNGEE.

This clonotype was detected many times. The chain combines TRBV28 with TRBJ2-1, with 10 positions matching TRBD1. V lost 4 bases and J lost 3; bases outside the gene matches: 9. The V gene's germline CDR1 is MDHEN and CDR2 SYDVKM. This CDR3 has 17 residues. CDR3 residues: CASSSSLGQGVYNEQFF. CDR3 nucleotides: TGTGCCAGCAGTTCCAGCCTCGGACAGGGGGTCTACAATGAGCAGTTCTTC.

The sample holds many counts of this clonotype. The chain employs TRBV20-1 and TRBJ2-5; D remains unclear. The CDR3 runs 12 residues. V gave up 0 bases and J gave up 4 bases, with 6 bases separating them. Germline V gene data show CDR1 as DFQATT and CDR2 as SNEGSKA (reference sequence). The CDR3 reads CSARDQGETQYF. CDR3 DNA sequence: TGCAGTGCTAGAGATCAAGGAGAGACCCAGTACTTC.

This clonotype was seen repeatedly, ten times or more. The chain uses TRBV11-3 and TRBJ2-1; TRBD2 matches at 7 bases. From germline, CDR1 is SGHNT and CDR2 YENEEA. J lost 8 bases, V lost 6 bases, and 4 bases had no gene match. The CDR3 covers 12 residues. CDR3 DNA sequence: TGTGCCAGCAGATATGGGGGGGATGAGCAGTTCTTC. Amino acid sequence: CASRYGGDEQFF.

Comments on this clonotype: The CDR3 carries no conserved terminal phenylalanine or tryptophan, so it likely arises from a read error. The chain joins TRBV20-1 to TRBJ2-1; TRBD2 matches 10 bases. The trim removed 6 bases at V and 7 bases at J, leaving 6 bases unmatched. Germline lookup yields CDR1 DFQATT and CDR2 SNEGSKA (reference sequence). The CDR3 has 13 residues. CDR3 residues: CSAGTSVRNEQFI. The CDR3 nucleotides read TGCAGTGCCGGGACTAGCGTTAGGAATGAGCAGTTCATC.

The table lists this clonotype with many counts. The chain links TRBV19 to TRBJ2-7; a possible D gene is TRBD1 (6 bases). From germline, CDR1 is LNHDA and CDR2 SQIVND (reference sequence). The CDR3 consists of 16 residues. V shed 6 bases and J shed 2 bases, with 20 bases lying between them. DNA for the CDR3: TGTGCCAGTAGCCCTCTCCGGGACATGTCGACCTACGAGCAGTACTTC. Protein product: CASSPLRDMSTYEQYF.

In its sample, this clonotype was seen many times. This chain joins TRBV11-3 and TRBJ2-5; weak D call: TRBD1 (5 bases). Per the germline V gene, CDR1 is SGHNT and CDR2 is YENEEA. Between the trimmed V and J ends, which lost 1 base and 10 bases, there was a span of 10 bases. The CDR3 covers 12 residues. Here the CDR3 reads CASSLGQGVQYF. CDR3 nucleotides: TGTGCCAGCAGCTTAGGCCAGGGCGTCCAGTACTTC. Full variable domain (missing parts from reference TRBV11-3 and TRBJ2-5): EAGVVQSPRYKIIEKKQPVAFWCNPISGHNTLYWYLQNLGQGPELLIRYENEEAVDDSQLPKDRFSAERLKGVDSTLKIQPAELGDSAVYLCASSLGQGVQYFGPGTRLLVL.

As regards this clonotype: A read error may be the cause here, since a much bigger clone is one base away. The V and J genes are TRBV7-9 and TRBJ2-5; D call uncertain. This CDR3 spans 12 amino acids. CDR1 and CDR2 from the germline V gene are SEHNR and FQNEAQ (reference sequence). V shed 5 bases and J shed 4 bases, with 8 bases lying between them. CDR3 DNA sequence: TGTGCCAGCAGCGTCCGTACAGAGACCCAGTACTTC. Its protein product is CASSVRTETQYF.

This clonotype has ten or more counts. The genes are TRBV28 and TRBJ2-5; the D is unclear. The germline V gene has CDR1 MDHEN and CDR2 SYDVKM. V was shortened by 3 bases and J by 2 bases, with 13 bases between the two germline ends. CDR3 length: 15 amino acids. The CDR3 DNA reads TGTGCCAGCAGTTTGCGGACGGTGGGACAAGAGACCCAGTACTTC. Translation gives CASSLRTVGQETQYF.

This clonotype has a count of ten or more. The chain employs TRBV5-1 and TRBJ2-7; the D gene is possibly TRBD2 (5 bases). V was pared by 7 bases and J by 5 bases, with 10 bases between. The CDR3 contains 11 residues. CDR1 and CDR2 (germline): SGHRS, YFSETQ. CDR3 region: CASAAGNEQYF. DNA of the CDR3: TGCGCCAGCGCGGCGGGCAACGAGCAGTACTTC.

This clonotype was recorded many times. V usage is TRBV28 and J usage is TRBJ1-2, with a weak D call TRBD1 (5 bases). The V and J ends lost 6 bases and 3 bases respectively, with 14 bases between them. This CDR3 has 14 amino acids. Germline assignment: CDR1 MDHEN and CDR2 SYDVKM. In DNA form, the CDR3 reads TGTGCCAGCAGCCAGGGTGGGGGATACTATGGCTACACCTTC. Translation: CASSQGGGYYGYTF.

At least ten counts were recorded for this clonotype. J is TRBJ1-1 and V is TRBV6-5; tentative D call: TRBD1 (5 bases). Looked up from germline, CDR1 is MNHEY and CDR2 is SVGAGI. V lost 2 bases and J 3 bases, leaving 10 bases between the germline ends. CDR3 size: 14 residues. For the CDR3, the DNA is TGTGCCAGCAGTTACGGGCCGGGGCACACTGAAGCTTTCTTT. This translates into CASSYGPGHTEAFF.

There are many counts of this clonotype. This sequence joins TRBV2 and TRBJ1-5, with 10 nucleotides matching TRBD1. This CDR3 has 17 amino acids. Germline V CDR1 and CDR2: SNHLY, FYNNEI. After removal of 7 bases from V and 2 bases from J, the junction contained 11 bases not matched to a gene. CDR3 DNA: TGTGCCAGCAAACCCGGGACAGGGGCGTGGGGCAATCAGCCCCAGCATTTT. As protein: CASKPGTGAWGNQPQHF. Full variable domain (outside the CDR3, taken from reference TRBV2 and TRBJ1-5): EPEVTQTPSHQVTQMGQEVILRCVPISNHLYFYWYRQILGQKVEFLVSFYNNEISEKSEIFDDQFSVERPDGSNFTLKIRSTKLEDSAMYFCASKPGTGAWGNQPQHFGDGTRLSIL.